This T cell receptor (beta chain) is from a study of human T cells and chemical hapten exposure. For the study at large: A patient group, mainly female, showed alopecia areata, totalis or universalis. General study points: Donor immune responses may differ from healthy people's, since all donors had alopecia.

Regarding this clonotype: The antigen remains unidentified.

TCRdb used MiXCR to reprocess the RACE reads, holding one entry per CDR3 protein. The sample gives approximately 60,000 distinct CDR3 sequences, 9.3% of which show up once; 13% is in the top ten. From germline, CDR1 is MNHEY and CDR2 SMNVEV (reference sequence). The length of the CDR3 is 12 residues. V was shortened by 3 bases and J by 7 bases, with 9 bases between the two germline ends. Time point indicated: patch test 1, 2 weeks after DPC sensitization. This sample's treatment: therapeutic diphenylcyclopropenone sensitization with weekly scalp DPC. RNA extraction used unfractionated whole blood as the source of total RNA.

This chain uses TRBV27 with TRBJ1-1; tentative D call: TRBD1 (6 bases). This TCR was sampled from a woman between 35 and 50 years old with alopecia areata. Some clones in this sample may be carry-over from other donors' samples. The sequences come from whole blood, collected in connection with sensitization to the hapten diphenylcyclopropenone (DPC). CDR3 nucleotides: TGTGCCAGCAGTTTGGGAGGGGGTGAAGCTTTCTTT. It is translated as CASSLGGGEAFF.